A single sample is the source of the 17 T cell receptor beta chains below, sequenced in a study of CD8 T cells in ankylosing spondylitis. Each CDR3 protein gets one entry after TCRdb re-called the 5' RACE reads with MiXCR. The sample yields about 160,000 distinct CDR3 sequences, 18% seen once. The sample was blood, either unsorted or a sorted T cell fraction (not recorded which). Receptors originate from a male donor with ankylosing spondylitis or in good health (not recorded which).

This clonotype came up many times. V is TRBV29-1 and J is TRBJ2-2, with D tentatively TRBD2 (5 bases). Germline CDR1 is SQVTM and CDR2 is ANQGSEA. The CDR3 contains 14 residues. Trimming took off 4 bases at V and 0 bases at J, with 9 bases between the two ends. CDR3 region: CSVGVGANTGELFF. The CDR3 bases are TGCAGCGTTGGTGTGGGAGCGAACACCGGGGAGCTGTTTTTT.

This clonotype was counted ten times or more. This chain links TRBV2 with TRBJ1-2; tentatively, D is TRBD1 (5 bases). Trimming removed 3 bases from V and 3 bases from J, with 11 bases in between. The germline CDR1 and CDR2 sequences are SNHLY and FYNNEI. CDR3 size: 14 residues. CDR3 nucleotides: TGTGCCAGCAGTGACAGGGTGGGAGACTATGGCTACACCTTC. Amino acid sequence: CASSDRVGDYGYTF. Supplemented by reference TRBV2 and TRBJ1-2, the full variable domain reads EPEVTQTPSHQVTQMGQEVILRCVPISNHLYFYWYRQILGQKVEFLVSFYNNEISEKSEIFDDQFSVERPDGSNFTLKIRSTKLEDSAMYFCASSDRVGDYGYTFGSGTRLTVV.

This clonotype was observed at least ten times. The CDR3 bases are TGTGCCAGTAGTATGAGCGGGACACACACCGGGGAGCTGTTTTTT. Its translation: CASSMSGTHTGELFF. The V and J genes are TRBV19 and TRBJ2-2, with TRBD2 as a possible D gene (7 bases). CDR1 is LNHDA and CDR2 is SQIVND in the germline V gene (reference sequence). V lost 3 bases and J 3 bases, leaving 11 bases between the germline ends. CDR3 size: 15 residues. The complete variable domain, with remaining parts taken from reference TRBV19 and TRBJ2-2, reads DGGITQSPKYLFRKEGQNVTLSCEQNLNHDAMYWYRQDPGQGLRLIYYSQIVNDFQKGDIAEGYSVSREKKESFPLTVTSAQKNPTAFYLCASSMSGTHTGELFFGEGSRLTVL.

The J gene is TRBJ2-1, the V gene TRBV6-1; 12 bases are a match to TRBD2. Looked up from germline, CDR1 is MNHNS and CDR2 is SASEGT. The CDR3 is 14 amino acids. Trimming took 6 bases from V and 5 from J; bases not matched to a gene: 2. In nucleotides, the CDR3 is TGTGCCAGCAGAGGACTAGCGGGGAACAATGAGCAGTTCTTC. Its protein is CASRGLAGNNEQFF.

This clonotype appeared many times. The chain recombines TRBV28 with TRBJ2-1; 7 bases map to TRBD1. V gave up 6 bases and J gave up 4 bases; unmatched junction bases: 9. The CDR3 is 15 residues long. Looked up from germline, CDR1 is MDHEN and CDR2 is SYDVKM. As DNA, the CDR3 is TGTGCCAGCAGCCCCGGGACAGACCGATACAATGAGCAGTTCTTC. Translation: CASSPGTDRYNEQFF.

This rearrangement joins TRBV20-1 to TRBJ2-7, with D perhaps TRBD2 (6 bases). V lost 4 bases to trimming and J lost 1 base, with 8 bases between them. Germline V gene lookup returns CDR1 DFQATT and CDR2 SNEGSKA (reference sequence). This CDR3 region has 12 residues. The CDR3 DNA follows: TGCAGTGCTACCGGAGGGTCCTACGAGCAGTACTTC. This codes for CSATGGSYEQYF.

The chain uses TRBV6-5 and TRBJ2-1; either TRBD1 or TRBD2 may supply D (6 bases each). The germline CDR1 and CDR2 sequences are MNHEY and SVGAGI. This CDR3 region has 16 residues. The V end was cut by 0 bases, the J end by 5 bases, with 14 bases between. The CDR3 is CASSYSGGDPHNEQFF. The CDR3 DNA sequence: TGTGCCAGCAGTTACTCCGGGGGCGATCCCCACAATGAGCAGTTCTTC.

CDR3 coding DNA: TGTGCCAGCAGTCCCATTACTGAAGCTTTCTTT. Its translation is CASSPITEAFF. This chain connects TRBV6-1 to TRBJ1-1; the D is unclear. The germline gives CDR1 MNHNS, CDR2 SASEGT. The CDR3 has 11 residues. V was clipped by 5 bases and J by 5 bases, with 6 bases between them.

This clonotype appeared a few times. The chain couples TRBV9 to TRBJ2-2, with TRBD2 matching over 9 bases. This CDR3 has 17 amino acids. Germline values: CDR1 SGDLS, CDR2 YYNGEE. The V segment lost 3 bases and the J segment 0 bases; nucleotides outside the gene matches: 6. The CDR3 is CASSAPRLAANTGELFF. CDR3 DNA sequence: TGTGCCAGCAGCGCCCCCAGACTAGCGGCGAACACCGGGGAGCTGTTTTTT.

Ten or more counts support this clonotype. The gene calls are TRBV2 and TRBJ2-1; 7 bases align to TRBD2. This CDR3 contains 17 residues. Trimming cost V 5 bases and J 0 bases; bases outside gene matches: 10. The V gene's germline CDR1 is SNHLY and CDR2 FYNNEI. DNA of the CDR3: TGTGCCAGCAGTCCAACTAGCGTACTACTCTCCTACAATGAGCAGTTCTTC. This gives the protein CASSPTSVLLSYNEQFF.

This clonotype was seen a few times. The CDR3 DNA is TGTGCCAGCAGCTTCCACATAACAATCGACCAGTCCATCTTCTACGAGCAGTACTTC. Translation: CASSFHITIDQSIFYEQYF. The chain combines TRBV7-6 with TRBJ2-7; no firm D call. V was pared by 3 bases and J by 3 bases, with 27 bases between. This CDR3 is 19 amino acids long. Germline V gives CDR1 SGHVS, CDR2 FNYEAQ.

This clonotype occurred a few times. The rearrangement joins TRBV28 to TRBJ2-7; 8 nucleotides line up with TRBD1. Per germline, CDR1 MDHEN and CDR2 SYDVKM. V lost 2 bases and J lost 6; bases outside the gene matches: 12. The CDR3 extends over 16 amino acids. CDR3 protein: CASSLRGQALPGEQYF. In DNA form, the CDR3 reads TGTGCCAGCAGTTTAAGGGGACAGGCCCTTCCGGGCGAGCAGTACTTC.

This clonotype was seen more than once but under ten times. The rearrangement uses TRBV2 and TRBJ2-2; possibly TRBD2 for D (6 bases). The CDR3 is 16 residues long. Germline lookup yields CDR1 SNHLY and CDR2 FYNNEI. The V and J ends lost 6 bases and 1 base respectively, with 15 bases between them. The chain's CDR3 is CASSPFAGLNTGELFF. CDR3 coding DNA: TGTGCCAGCAGCCCTTTTGCGGGATTGAACACCGGGGAGCTGTTTTTT.

This clonotype was seen ten or more times. This chain uses TRBV20-1 with TRBJ2-3, with 8 bases that match TRBD2. The germline CDR1 and CDR2 sequences are DFQATT and SNEGSKA (reference sequence). This CDR3 is built from 15 residues. The J segment lost 1 base and the V segment lost 4 bases, leaving 7 bases of the junction unmatched. Written as DNA, the CDR3 is TGCAGTGCTACCAAGCGGGAGCGAGGCACAGATACGCAGTATTTT. Translated, it gives CSATKRERGTDTQYF.

This clonotype was detected only a few times. V gene TRBV3-1 combines with J gene TRBJ2-1; 10 bases map to TRBD2. The CDR3 spans 19 residues. V lost 10 bases to trimming and J lost 9 bases; unmatched junction nucleotides: 27. The germline gives CDR1 LGHDT, CDR2 YNNKEL (reference sequence). The CDR3 loop reads CATTQDLRLFLAGEFEQFF. CDR3 in DNA: TGTGCCACCACCCAAGATCTTCGACTGTTTCTAGCGGGAGAGTTTGAGCAGTTCTTC.

This clonotype was detected only a few times. This chain joins TRBV10-3 and TRBJ1-5; D unresolved. The CDR3 sequence is 15 residues long. Trimming shortened V by 0 bases and J by 3 bases, and 9 bases separated the two germline ends. The germline V gene encodes CDR1 ENHRY and CDR2 SYGVKD. CDR3: CAISESRQDNQPQHF. CDR3 sequence (DNA): TGTGCCATCAGTGAGTCAAGGCAGGACAATCAGCCCCAGCATTTT.

About this clonotype itself: A much larger clonotype is one base distant, so this may be a read error. This chain's CDR3 is CSALMGQRAAGELFF. CDR3 coding DNA: TGCAGTGCCCTAATGGGGCAGAGGGCTGCCGGGGAGCTGTTTTTT. The genes are TRBV20-1 and TRBJ2-2; possibly TRBD1 or TRBD2 for D (5 bases each). In germline, CDR1 is DFQATT, CDR2 SNEGSKA (reference sequence). CDR3 length equals 15 residues. V shed 6 bases and J shed 6 bases, with 20 bases lying between them.